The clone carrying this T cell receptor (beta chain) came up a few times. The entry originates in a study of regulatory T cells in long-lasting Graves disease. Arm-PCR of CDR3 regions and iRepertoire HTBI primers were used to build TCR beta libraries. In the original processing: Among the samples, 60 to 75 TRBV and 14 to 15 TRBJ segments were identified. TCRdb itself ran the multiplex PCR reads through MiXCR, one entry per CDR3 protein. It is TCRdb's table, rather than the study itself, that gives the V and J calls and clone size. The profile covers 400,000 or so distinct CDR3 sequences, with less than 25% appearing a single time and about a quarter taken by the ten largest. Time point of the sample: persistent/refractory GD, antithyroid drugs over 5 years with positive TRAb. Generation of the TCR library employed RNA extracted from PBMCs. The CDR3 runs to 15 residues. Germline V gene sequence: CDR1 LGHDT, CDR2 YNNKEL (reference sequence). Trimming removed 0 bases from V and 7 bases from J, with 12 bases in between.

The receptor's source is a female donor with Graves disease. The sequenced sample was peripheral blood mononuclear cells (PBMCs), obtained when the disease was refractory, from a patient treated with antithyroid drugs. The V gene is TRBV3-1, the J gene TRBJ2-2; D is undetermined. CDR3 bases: TGTGCCAGCAGCCAAGACGGCCCTAATATCGGGGAGCTGTTTTTT. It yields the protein CASSQDGPNIGELFF.